Each of the 4 T cell receptor beta chains below was sequenced from the same sample in a study of blood T cell repertoires in COVID-19. Assay used: immunoSEQ multiplex PCR; TCRdb lists only in-frame clones, some missing. This sample carries 250,000 to 350,000 clones, 70% to 85% of them seen once, and the ten largest clones take roughly 1.5%. Sequenced: peripheral blood. The receptor set was obtained from a human donor with COVID-19, enrolled during active disease. The donor label of this sample is uncertain.

This chain uses TRBV6-5 with TRBJ2-3; D is possibly TRBD2 (5 bases). Germline V gene lookup returns CDR1 MNHEY and CDR2 SVGAGI. CDR3 length: 13 amino acids. V lost 6 bases, J lost 1 base, and 8 bases lay in between. The CDR3 protein is CASRSGRTDTQYF. The CDR3 DNA follows: TGTGCCAGCAGGAGCGGACGCACAGATACGCAGTATTTT.

J is TRBJ2-2 and V is TRBV7-2; TRBD2 matches at 9 bases. After removal of 2 bases from V and 4 bases from J, the junction contained 5 bases not matched to a gene. The germline gives CDR1 SGHTA, CDR2 FQGNSA. The CDR3 spans 16 residues. The CDR3 region is CASSLHGAGGTGELFF. CDR3 bases: TGTGCCAGCAGCTTACATGGAGCGGGGGGCACCGGGGAGCTGTTTTTT.

Regarding this clone: A junction boundary mismatches the germline segment, possibly from a read error. J is TRBJ2-2 and V is TRBV7-7; D is unclear. Germline V lookup: CDR1 SSHAT, CDR2 FNYEAQ (reference sequence). The CDR3 is 14 amino acids. For the CDR3, the DNA is TGTGCTAGCAGCTTAGCCCCTTTCACAGGGGAGCTGTTTTTT. This translates into CASSLAPFTGELFF.

The gene calls are TRBV7-2 and TRBJ1-2; no clear D gene. Trimming stripped 0 bases from V and 8 bases from J, with 19 bases between. The CDR3 sequence is 16 residues long. Per germline, CDR1 SGHTA and CDR2 FQGNSA. CDR3 protein: CASSLAGDAGRGGYTF. Here the CDR3 DNA reads TGTGCCAGCAGCTTAGCGGGAGATGCAGGACGTGGGGGCTACACCTTC.